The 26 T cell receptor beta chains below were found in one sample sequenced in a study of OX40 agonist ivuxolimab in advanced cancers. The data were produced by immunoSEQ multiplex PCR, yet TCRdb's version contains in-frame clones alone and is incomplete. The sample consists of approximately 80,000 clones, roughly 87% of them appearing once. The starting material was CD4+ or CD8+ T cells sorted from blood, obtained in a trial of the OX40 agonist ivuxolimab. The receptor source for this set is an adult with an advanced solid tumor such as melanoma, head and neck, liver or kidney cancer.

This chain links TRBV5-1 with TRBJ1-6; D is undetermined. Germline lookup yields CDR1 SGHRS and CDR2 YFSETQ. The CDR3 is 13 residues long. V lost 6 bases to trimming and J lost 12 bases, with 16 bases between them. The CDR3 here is CASTETIGGPLHF. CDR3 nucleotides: TGCGCCAGCACTGAGACGATCGGAGGACCCCTCCACTTT.

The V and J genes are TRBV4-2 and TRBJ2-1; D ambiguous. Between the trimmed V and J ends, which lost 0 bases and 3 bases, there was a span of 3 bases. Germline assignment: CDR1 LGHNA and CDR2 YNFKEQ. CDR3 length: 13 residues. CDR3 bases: TGTGCCAGCAGCCAAGATCTCTACAATGAGCAGTTCTTC. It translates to CASSQDLYNEQFF.

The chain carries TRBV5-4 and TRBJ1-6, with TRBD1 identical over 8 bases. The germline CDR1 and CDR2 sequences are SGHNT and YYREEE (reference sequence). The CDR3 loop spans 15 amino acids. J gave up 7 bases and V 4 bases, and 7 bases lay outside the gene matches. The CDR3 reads CASSNGQGGNSPLHF. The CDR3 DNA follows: TGTGCCAGCAGCAACGGACAGGGAGGGAATTCACCCCTCCACTTT. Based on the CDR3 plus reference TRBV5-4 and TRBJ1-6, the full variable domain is ETGVTQSPTHLIKTRGQQVTLRCSSQSGHNTVSWYQQALGQGPQFIFQYYREEENGRGNFPPRFSGLQFPNYSSELNVNALELDDSALYLCASSNGQGGNSPLHFGNGTRLTVT.

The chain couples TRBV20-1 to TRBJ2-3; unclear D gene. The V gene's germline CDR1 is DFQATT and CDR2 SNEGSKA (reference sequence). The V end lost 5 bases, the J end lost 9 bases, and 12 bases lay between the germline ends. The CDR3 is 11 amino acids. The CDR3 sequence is CSASMRETQYF. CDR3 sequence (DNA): TGCAGTGCTTCAATGCGCGAGACGCAGTATTTT.

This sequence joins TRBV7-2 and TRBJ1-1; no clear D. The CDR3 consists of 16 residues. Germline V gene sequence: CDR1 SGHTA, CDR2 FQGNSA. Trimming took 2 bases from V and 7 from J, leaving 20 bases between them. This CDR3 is CASSLSLRLDYGEAFF. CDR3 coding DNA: TGTGCCAGCAGCTTATCCCTCCGTCTTGACTACGGTGAAGCTTTCTTT.

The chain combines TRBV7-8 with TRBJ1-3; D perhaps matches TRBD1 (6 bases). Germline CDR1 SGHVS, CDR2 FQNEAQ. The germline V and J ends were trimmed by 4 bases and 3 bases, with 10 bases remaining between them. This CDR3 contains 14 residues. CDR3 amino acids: CASSYWTDGNTIYF. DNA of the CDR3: TGTGCCAGCAGCTACTGGACAGATGGAAACACCATATATTTT.

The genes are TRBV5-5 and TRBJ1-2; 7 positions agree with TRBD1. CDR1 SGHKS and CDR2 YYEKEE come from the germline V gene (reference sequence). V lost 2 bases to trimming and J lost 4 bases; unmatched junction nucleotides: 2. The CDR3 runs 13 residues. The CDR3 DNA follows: TGTGCCAGCAGCTTAGGGGGCCTCTATGGCTACACCTTC. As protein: CASSLGGLYGYTF.

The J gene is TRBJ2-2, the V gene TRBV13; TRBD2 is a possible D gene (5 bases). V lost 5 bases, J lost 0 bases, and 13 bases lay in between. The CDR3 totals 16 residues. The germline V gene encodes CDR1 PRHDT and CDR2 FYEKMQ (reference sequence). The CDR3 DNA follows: TGTGCCAGCAGCGCCCTCCGGGGAACGAACACCGGGGAGCTGTTTTTT. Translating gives CASSALRGTNTGELFF.

As DNA, the CDR3 is TGTGCCATCTCAGGGAGGAGGTATGGCTACACCTTC. It encodes CAISGRRYGYTF. This chain links TRBV28 with TRBJ1-2; D perhaps matches TRBD1 (5 bases). V was cut by 10 bases and J by 5 bases, with 14 bases left in between. Looked up from germline, CDR1 is MDHEN and CDR2 is SYDVKM. This CDR3 comprises 12 residues.

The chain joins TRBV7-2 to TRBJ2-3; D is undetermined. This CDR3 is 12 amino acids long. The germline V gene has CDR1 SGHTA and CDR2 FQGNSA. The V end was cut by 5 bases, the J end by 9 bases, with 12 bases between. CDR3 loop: CASSRPLGTQYF. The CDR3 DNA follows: TGTGCCAGCAGCCGGCCGTTGGGAACGCAGTATTTT.

CDR3 sequence: CASSPGGLAGGADTQYF. The CDR3 DNA is TGTGCCAGCAGCCCAGGAGGACTAGCGGGAGGTGCAGATACGCAGTATTTT. The chain carries TRBV4-2 and TRBJ2-3, with 14 bases identical to TRBD2. From germline, CDR1 is LGHNA and CDR2 YNFKEQ. After removal of 4 bases from V and 4 bases from J, the junction contained 7 bases not matched to a gene. CDR3 length: 17 amino acids.

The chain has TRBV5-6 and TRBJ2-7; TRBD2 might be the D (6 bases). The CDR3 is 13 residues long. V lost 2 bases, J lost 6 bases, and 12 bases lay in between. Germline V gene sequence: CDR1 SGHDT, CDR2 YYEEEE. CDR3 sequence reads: CASSFRHSGEQYF. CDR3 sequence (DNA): TGTGCCAGCAGCTTCCGACATAGCGGCGAGCAGTACTTC.

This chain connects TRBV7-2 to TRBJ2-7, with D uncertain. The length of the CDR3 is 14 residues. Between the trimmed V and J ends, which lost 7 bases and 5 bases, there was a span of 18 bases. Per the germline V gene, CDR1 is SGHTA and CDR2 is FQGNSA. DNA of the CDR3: TGTGCCAGCACCGGAGCCGGCAAGGGCCACGAGCAGTACTTC. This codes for CASTGAGKGHEQYF.

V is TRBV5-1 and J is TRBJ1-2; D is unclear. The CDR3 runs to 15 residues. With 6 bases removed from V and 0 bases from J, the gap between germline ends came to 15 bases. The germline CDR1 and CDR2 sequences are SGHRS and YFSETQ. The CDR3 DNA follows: TGCGCCAGCAATTCGGGTGGCCCGGCTAACTATGGCTACACCTTC. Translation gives CASNSGGPANYGYTF.

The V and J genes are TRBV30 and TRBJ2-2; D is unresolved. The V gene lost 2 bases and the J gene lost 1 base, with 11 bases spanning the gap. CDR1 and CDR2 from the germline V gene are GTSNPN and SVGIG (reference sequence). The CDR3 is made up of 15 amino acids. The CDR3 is CAWSRLGVNTGELFF. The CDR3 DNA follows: TGTGCCTGGAGTCGACTCGGAGTGAACACCGGGGAGCTGTTTTTT.

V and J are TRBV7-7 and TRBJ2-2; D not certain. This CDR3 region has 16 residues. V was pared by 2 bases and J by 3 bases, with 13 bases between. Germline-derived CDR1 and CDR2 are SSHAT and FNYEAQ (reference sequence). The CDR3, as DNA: TGTGCCAGCAGCTTACATTTGGGAATCGACACCGGGGAGCTGTTTTTT. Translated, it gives CASSLHLGIDTGELFF.

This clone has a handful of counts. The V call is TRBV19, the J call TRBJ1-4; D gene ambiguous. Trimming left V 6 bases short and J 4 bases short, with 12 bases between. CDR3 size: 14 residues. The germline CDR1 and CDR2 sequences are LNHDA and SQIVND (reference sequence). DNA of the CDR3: TGTGCCAGTAGCGCCCGGGCAGATAATGAAAAACTGTTTTTT. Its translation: CASSARADNEKLFF.

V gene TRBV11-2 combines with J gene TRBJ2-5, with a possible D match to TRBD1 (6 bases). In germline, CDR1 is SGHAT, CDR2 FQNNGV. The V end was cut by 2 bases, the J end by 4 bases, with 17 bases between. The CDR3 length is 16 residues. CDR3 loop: CASSLSAGALRETQYF. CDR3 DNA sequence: TGTGCCAGCAGCTTATCCGCAGGGGCGCTAAGAGAGACCCAGTACTTC.

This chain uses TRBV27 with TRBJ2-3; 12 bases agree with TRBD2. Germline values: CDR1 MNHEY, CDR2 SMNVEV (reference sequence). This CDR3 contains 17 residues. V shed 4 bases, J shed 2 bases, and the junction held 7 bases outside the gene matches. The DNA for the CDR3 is TGTGCCAGCAGTTCAAGACTAGCGGGGGCCCTCACAGATACGCAGTATTTT. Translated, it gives CASSSRLAGALTDTQYF.

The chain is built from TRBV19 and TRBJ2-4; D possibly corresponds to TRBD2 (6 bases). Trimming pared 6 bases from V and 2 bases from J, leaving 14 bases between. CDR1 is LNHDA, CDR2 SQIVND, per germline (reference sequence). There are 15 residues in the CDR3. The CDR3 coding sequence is TGTGCCAGTAGAACCGAAGGGAGGTCCAAAAACATTCAGTACTTC. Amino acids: CASRTEGRSKNIQYF.

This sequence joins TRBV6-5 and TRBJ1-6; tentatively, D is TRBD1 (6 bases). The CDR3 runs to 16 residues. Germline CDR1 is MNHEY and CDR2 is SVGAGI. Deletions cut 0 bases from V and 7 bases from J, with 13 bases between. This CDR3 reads CASSYSGGSANSPLHF. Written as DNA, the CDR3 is TGTGCCAGCAGTTACTCGGGGGGCTCGGCCAATTCACCCCTCCACTTT.

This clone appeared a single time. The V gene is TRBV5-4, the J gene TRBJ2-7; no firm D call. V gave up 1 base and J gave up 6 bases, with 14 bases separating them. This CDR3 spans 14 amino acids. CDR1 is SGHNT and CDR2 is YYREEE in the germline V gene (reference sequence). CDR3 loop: CASSLTVRSGEQYF. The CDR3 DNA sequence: TGTGCCAGCAGCTTGACCGTCCGGTCTGGCGAGCAGTACTTC. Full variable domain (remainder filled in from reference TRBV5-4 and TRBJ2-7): ETGVTQSPTHLIKTRGQQVTLRCSSQSGHNTVSWYQQALGQGPQFIFQYYREEENGRGNFPPRFSGLQFPNYSSELNVNALELDDSALYLCASSLTVRSGEQYFGPGTRLTVT.

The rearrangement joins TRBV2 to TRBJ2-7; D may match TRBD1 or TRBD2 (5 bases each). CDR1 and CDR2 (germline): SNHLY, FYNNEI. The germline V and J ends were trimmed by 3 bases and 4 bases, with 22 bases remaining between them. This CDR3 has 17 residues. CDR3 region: CASSDVGGQGFPYEQYF. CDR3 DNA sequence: TGTGCCAGCAGTGACGTCGGCGGGCAGGGTTTTCCGTACGAGCAGTACTTC.

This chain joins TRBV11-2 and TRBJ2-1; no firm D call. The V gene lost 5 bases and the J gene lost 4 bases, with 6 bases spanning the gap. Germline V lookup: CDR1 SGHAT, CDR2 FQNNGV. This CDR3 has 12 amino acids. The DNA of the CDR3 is TGTGCCAGCAGCGCAAGTTACAATGAGCAGTTCTTC. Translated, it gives CASSASYNEQFF.

The CDR3 here is CASSSGTLNEKLFF. CDR3 nucleotides: TGCGCCAGCAGCTCCGGGACACTTAATGAAAAACTGTTTTTT. V gene TRBV5-1 combines with J gene TRBJ1-4; TRBD1 might be the D (6 bases). Germline CDR1 SGHRS, CDR2 YFSETQ. There are 14 residues in the CDR3. Trimming pared 3 bases from V and 4 bases from J, leaving 10 bases between.

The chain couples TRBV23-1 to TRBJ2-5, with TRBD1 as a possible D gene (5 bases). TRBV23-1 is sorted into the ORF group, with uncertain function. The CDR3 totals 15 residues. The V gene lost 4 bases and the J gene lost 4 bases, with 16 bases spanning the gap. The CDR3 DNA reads TGCGCCAGCAGTCTTCGTATTAGGGGCCTAGAGACCCAGTACTTC. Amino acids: CASSLRIRGLETQYF.